This T cell receptor beta chain was identified during a study of T cell clones after liver transplantation. Study at large: Apart from a few HCV-positive recipients, transplants were for non-autoimmune, non-viral reasons. Patients counted as tolerant after at least one year off all immunosuppression, enzymes not exceeding twice normal. Blood was drawn pre-transplant, before withdrawal, and after full or failed withdrawal. Study outcomes and limitations: The donor-reactive repertoire was only partly measurable in two subjects, lacking donor cells.

Measured with immunoSEQ multiplex PCR; TCRdb has only the in-frame clones, and not every one. The sample records approximately 68,000 clones, 75% to 90% being singletons. With respect to this clone: The antigen is undetermined.

Germline lookup yields CDR1 MNHEY and CDR2 SMNVEV (reference sequence). The germline V and J ends were trimmed by 8 bases and 0 bases, with 13 bases remaining between them. CDR3 length: 14 residues. The specimen comprised CD4+ T cells from blood, sampled before liver transplant. This clonotype was sampled from a human donor who received a liver transplant. The genes are TRBV27 and TRBJ1-1; no definite D call. CDR3 residues: CASGPGGLNTEAFF. The CDR3, as DNA: TGTGCCAGCGGGCCGGGAGGTTTGAACACTGAAGCTTTCTTT.